Below, 6 T cell receptor beta chains from the same sample are listed, as sequenced in a study of PD-L1 blockade in urothelial cancer. Clones were sequenced by immunoSEQ multiplex PCR, and TCRdb holds only the in-frame ones, with some missing. The sample includes 60,000 to 70,000 clones, about 81% of them seen just once. Stated time point: pretreatment peripheral blood. The sample was PBMCs, taken around atezolizumab (anti-PD-L1) treatment. The origin of the receptors is an older man with urothelial cancer.

This clone appeared a few times. The rearrangement uses TRBV5-4 and TRBJ2-3, with unresolved D. CDR1 is SGHNT, CDR2 YYREEE, per germline (reference sequence). V was clipped by 1 base and J by 2 bases, with 5 bases between them. The CDR3 runs 13 residues. The CDR3 region has the DNA TGTGCCAGCAGCTTGCTACCCACAGATACGCAGTATTTT. Its translation is CASSLLPTDTQYF.

The chain links TRBV9 to TRBJ2-3; D unresolved. The CDR3 totals 16 residues. Germline lookup yields CDR1 SGDLS and CDR2 YYNGEE. V shed 4 bases and J shed 4 bases, with 19 bases lying between them. CDR3 DNA sequence: TGTGCCAGCAGCTCATGGCAGGAACCCCCGCCAGATACGCAGTATTTT. It translates to CASSSWQEPPPDTQYF. Looking up the rest from reference TRBV9 and TRBJ2-3 gives the full variable domain: DSGVTQTPKHLITATGQRVTLRCSPRSGDLSVYWYQQSLDQGLQFLIQYYNGEERAKGNILERFSAQQFPDLHSELNLSSLELGDSALYFCASSSWQEPPPDTQYFGPGTRLTVL.

In its sample, this clone is medium-sized (0.01 to 0.1%). This chain connects TRBV20-1 to TRBJ1-1; the D gene is possibly TRBD1 (5 bases). Between the trimmed V and J ends, which lost 5 bases and 8 bases, there was a span of 12 bases. The CDR3 sequence is 11 residues long. Germline loops: CDR1 DFQATT, CDR2 SNEGSKA (reference sequence). The DNA for the CDR3 is TGCAGTGCTCATACAGGCAAGGAAGCTTTCTTT. Residues: CSAHTGKEAFF.

The chain combines TRBV4-3 with TRBJ2-7, with a tentative D call TRBD1 (6 bases). V was shortened by 0 bases and J by 4 bases, with 16 bases between the two germline ends. The CDR3 is 16 residues long. The germline V gene encodes CDR1 LGHNA and CDR2 YSLEER. The CDR3 coding sequence is TGCGCCAGCAGCCAAGAGGGTCGTAGCAGGGGTTACGAGCAGTACTTC. Its protein product is CASSQEGRSRGYEQYF.

The V gene is TRBV9, the J gene TRBJ2-5; 12 bases match TRBD2. The germline V gene encodes CDR1 SGDLS and CDR2 YYNGEE. J lost 4 bases, V lost 3 bases, and 7 bases had no gene match. The CDR3 has 16 amino acids. CDR3 loop: CASSDYLAGGPETQYF. CDR3 coding DNA: TGTGCCAGCAGCGACTATCTAGCGGGAGGGCCAGAGACCCAGTACTTC. Full variable domain (rest looked up from reference TRBV9 and TRBJ2-5): DSGVTQTPKHLITATGQRVTLRCSPRSGDLSVYWYQQSLDQGLQFLIQYYNGEERAKGNILERFSAQQFPDLHSELNLSSLELGDSALYFCASSDYLAGGPETQYFGPGTRLLVL.

This clone was observed a single time. The V gene is TRBV28, the J gene TRBJ2-7; D remains ambiguous. This CDR3 is 13 amino acids long. Trimming left V 7 bases short and J 2 bases short, with 12 bases between. Germline CDR1 is MDHEN and CDR2 is SYDVKM. The CDR3 is CASNLARAYEQYF. Written as DNA, the CDR3 is TGTGCCAGCAACCTTGCCCGCGCCTACGAGCAGTACTTC.